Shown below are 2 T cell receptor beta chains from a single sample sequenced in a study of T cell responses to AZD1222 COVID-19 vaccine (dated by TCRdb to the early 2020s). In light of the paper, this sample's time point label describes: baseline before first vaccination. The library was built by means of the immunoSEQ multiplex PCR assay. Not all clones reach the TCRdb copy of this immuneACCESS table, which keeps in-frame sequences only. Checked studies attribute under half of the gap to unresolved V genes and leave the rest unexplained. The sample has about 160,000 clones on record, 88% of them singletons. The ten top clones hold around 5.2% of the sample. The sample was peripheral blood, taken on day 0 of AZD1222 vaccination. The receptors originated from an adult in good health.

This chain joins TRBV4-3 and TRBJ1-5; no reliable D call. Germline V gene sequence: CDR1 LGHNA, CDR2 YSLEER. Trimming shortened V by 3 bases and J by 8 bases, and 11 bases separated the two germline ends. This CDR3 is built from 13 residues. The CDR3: CASSHRLGEPQHF. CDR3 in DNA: TGCGCCAGCAGCCATAGACTCGGTGAGCCCCAGCATTTT.

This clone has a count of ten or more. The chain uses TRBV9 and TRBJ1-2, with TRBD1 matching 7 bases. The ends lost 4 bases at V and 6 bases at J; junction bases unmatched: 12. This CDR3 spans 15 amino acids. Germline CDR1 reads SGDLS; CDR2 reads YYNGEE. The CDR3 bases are TGTGCCAGCAGCCCCCTTGGGGACAGTCCCCATGGCTACACCTTC. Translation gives CASSPLGDSPHGYTF.